This T cell receptor (beta chain) emerged from a study of T cell responses to AZD1222 COVID-19 vaccine. About the research overall: Researchers grouped second doses given at about 4 or about 12 weeks into one pool. Notes on the study in general: Unmutated variant regions reportedly attract nearly half of all spike-specific TCRs. Spike-wide vaccine-associated CD4 TCRs dominated at 160-218 and 743-854. Donors were chiefly white British, with a greater number of females, and clonal diversity was perhaps underestimated.

TCRdb keeps only in-frame clones here, not all; method: immunoSEQ multiplex PCR. The sample has over 45,000 clones, 70% to 90% seen once; the top ten hold roughly 16%. CDR3 length: 13 residues. The germline V gene has CDR1 SEHNR and CDR2 FQNEAQ (reference sequence). Trimming removed 6 bases from V and 9 bases from J, with 15 bases in between. With regard to this clone: What it binds is unknown.

Sequencing was performed on peripheral blood, taken on day 0 of AZD1222 vaccination. The sequence was collected from an adult in good health. The chain recombines TRBV7-9 with TRBJ1-5; D not certain. The CDR3 reads CASSREVRGPQHF. In nucleotides, the CDR3 is TGTGCCAGCAGTCGAGAAGTGCGGGGGCCCCAGCATTTT.